This T cell receptor beta chain was sequenced for a study of blood T cell repertoires in COVID-19. V lost 5 bases and J 6 bases, leaving 11 bases between the germline ends. Germline V gene data show CDR1 as DFQATT and CDR2 as SNEGSKA (reference sequence). CDR3 size: 11 residues. Profiling relied on immunoSEQ multiplex PCR, and the TCRdb table lists in-frame clones only, not all of them. The sample carries 450,000 to 600,000 clones, roughly nine tenths recorded once. This TCR derives from a woman between 18 and 30 years old who had recovered from COVID-19. The specimen was PBMCs or T cells enriched from blood (not recorded which). V is TRBV20-1 and J is TRBJ2-7, with D perhaps matching TRBD1 (6 bases). As DNA, the CDR3 is TGCAGTGCTTCAGGGGTATCCGAGCAGTACTTC. Encoded protein: CSASGVSEQYF.